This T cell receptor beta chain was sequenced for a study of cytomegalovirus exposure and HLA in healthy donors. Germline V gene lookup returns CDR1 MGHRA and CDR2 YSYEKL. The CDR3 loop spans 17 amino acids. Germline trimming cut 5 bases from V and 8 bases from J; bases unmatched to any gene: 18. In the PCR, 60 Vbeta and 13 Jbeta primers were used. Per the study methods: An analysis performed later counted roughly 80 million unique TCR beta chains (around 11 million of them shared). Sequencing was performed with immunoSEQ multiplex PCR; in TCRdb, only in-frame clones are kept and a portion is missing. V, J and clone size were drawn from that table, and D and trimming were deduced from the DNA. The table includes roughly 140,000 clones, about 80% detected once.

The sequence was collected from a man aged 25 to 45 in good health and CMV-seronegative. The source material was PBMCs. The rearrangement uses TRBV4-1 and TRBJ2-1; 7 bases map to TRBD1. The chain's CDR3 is CASSTIRQGGISDEQFF. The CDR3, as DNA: TGCGCCAGCAGCACAATTCGACAGGGCGGTATTAGCGATGAGCAGTTCTTC.